This entry features one TCR beta chain sequence. The data were taken from a study of blood T cell repertoires in COVID-19. Original processing methods: Cell counts per sample came from amplifying reference gene primers. Produced via immunoSEQ multiplex PCR; TCRdb's table is partial and in-frame only. V, J and clone size derive from that table, while D and trimming were established from the DNA sequence. The sample lists some 110,000 clones; 87% were seen once. With 5 bases clipped from V and 3 bases from J, the junction kept 10 bases outside the gene matches. The germline V gene has CDR1 SGHVS and CDR2 FNYEAQ. This CDR3 is 17 amino acids long.

The chain uses TRBV7-6 and TRBJ2-3; 11 bases are a match to TRBD2. Input material: peripheral blood. This receptor was taken from a man in his forties or fifties with acute or convalescent COVID-19. CDR3 nucleotides: TGTGCCAGCAGCCCCCGACTAGCGGGACCGGGGACAGATACGCAGTATTTT. Translation gives CASSPRLAGPGTDTQYF.